Listed here is a single T cell receptor (beta chain). This sample was taken from a study of blood T cell repertoires in COVID-19. Study context: Specimens from acute and convalescent COVID-19 originated in the United States, Italy and Spain. Nucleic acid was either cDNA or gDNA, and it came from T cells, B-cell-depleted T cells, or PBMCs.

The CDR3 has 17 residues. The V gene end was trimmed by 5 bases and the J gene end by 5 bases; junction bases not matched to a gene: 14. CDR1 is MDHEN, CDR2 SYDVKM, per germline. In the original workflow: Estimates of nucleated cell counts were drawn from the amplification of reference gene primers. Clones were sequenced by immunoSEQ multiplex PCR, and TCRdb holds only the in-frame ones, with some missing. D and trimming come from the DNA, and the V and J calls and clone size come from that table. Of tens of thousands of clones in the sample, less than 85% were seen once. This rearrangement joins TRBV28 to TRBJ1-4; TRBD1 matches 7 bases. The sample was peripheral blood. This TCR came from a human donor with acute or convalescent COVID-19. The donor label of this sample is uncertain. The CDR3 is CASSPEMVRDRNEKLFF. CDR3 in DNA: TGTGCCAGCAGTCCAGAAATGGTTAGGGACAGAAATGAAAAACTGTTTTTT.